This TCR beta chain derives from a study of cytomegalovirus exposure and HLA in healthy donors. General study points: Altogether, about 160 TCR beta chains were recorded as cytomegalovirus-associated. A missense variant in DCLRE1C was later tied to TCR beta V- and J-gene trimming.

PCR primers comprised 60 Vbeta and 13 Jbeta primers. Produced via immunoSEQ multiplex PCR; TCRdb's table is partial and in-frame only. The sample carries about 120,000 clones, 81% recorded once. CDR3 length: 16 residues. V trimming: 4 bases; J trimming: 6 bases; junction bases outside the gene matches: 14. Germline loops: CDR1 SGHRS, CDR2 YFSETQ. Of note for this clone: As yet, its antigen is unknown.

Sampled while nominally healthy, donors likely had unrecorded immune exposures. The material sequenced was PBMCs. The clonotype comes from a woman aged 25 to 39 in good health and CMV-seronegative. The gene calls are TRBV5-1 and TRBJ2-7; 9 bases match TRBD1. The CDR3 sequence: CASSPTPGQGFSEQYF. The CDR3 nucleotides are TGCGCCAGCAGCCCCACTCCGGGACAGGGATTCTCCGAGCAGTACTTC. Based on the CDR3 plus reference TRBV5-1 and TRBJ2-7, the full variable domain is KAGVTQTPRYLIKTRGQQVTLSCSPISGHRSVSWYQQTPGQGLQFLFEYFSETQRNKGNFPGRFSGRQFSNSRSEMNVSTLELGDSALYLCASSPTPGQGFSEQYFGPGTRLTVT.